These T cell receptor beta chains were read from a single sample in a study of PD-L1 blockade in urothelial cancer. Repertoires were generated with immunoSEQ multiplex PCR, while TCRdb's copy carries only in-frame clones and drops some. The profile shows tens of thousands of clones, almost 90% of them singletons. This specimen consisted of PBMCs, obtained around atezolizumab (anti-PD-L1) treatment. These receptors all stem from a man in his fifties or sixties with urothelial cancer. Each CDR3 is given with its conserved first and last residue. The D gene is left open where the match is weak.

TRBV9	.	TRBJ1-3	CASSAAGGGNTIYF
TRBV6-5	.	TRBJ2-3	CASSFVYQSAPDTQYF
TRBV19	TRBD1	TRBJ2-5	CASSTGTDGETQYF
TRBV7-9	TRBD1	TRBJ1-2	CASSYPTGGDYGYTF
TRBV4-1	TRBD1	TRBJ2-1	CASSQDLWGQGATEQFF
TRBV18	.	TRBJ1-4	CASSPRATTNEKLFF
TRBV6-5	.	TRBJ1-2	CASSYGGGTTNYGYTF
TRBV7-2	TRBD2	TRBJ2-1	CASSLETSGGEQFF
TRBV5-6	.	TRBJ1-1	CASSLVSDSIFRTEAFF
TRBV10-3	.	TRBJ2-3	CAIRISGRIRPSTDTQYF
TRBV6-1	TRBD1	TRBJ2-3	CASHDRVTDTQYF
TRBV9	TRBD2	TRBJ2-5	CASSVMGLAAGETQYF
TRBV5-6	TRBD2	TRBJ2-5	CASSLAGGWAQYF
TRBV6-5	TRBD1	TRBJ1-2	CASSYSQARGTYGYTF
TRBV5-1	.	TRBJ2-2	CASSLTFGRGGTGELFF
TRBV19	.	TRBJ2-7	CASKQGSYEQYF
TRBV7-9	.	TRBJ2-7	CASSLTGPGEQYF
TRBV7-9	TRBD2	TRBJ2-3	CASSDPSGETDTQYF
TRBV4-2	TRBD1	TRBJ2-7	CASSQSLGQLYEQYF
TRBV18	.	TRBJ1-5	CASSPQQVSNQPQHF
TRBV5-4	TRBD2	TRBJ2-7	CASTPGSGVRSSYEQYF
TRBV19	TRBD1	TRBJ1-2	CASSMETGGYGYTF
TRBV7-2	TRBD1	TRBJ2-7	CASSSGTGSKEQYF
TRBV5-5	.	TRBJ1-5	CASSWLGASNQPQHF
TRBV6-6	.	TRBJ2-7	CASSYSPCGYF
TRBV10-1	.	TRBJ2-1	CASSESRVASPQFF
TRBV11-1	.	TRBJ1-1	CASSPRTTEAFF
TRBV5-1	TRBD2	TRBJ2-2	CASSSTGRSGELFF
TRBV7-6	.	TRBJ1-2	CASSLNRAGYGYTF
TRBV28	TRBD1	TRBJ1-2	CASIPGQGTLGYTF
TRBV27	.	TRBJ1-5	CASSLRPAGNQPQHF
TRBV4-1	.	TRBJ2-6	CASSQASGANVLTF
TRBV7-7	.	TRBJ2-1	CASSFGVGRAPYNEQFF
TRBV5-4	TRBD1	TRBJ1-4	CASSLRQGKNEKLFF
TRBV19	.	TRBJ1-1	CASSILQGTEAFF
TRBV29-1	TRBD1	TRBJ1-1	CSGAGQVNTEAFF
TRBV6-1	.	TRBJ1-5	CASSGSGYQPQHF
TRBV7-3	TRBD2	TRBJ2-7	CASSLGPAGAYEQYF
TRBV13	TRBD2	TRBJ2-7	CASSHGAGGPSEQYF
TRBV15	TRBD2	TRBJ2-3	CATKPGTSRTQYF
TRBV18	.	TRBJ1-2	CASSPGWGGDGYTF
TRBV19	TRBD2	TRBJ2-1	CASSPGGAGGAYNEQFF
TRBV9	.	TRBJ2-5	CASSVYQGWEETQYF
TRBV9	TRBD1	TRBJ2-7	CASSVRGDRVYEQYF
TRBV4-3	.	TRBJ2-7	CASSQLIGGVYEQYF